The rows below give T cell receptor beta chains drawn from one sample of a study of blood T cell repertoires in COVID-19. Profiling relied on immunoSEQ multiplex PCR, and the TCRdb table lists in-frame clones only, not all of them. The sample has around 170,000 clones, under 85% seen once. Sequencing was performed on peripheral blood. These receptors all stem from a woman aged 70-85 years with COVID-19, enrolled during active disease. Each CDR3 is given with its conserved first and last residue. Each record gives: V gene, J gene, D gene, clone size, CDR3 DNA, CDR3 protein. A D gene is named only where the DNA matches it firmly. Expanded clones get a size class; other rows say once, few or many, or leave the size out.

V gene: TRBV6-2/TRBV6-3; J gene: TRBJ2-4; D gene: TRBD2; clone size: many; CDR3 DNA: TGTGCCAGCAGTAGCGGGAGTTTCGCCAAAAACATTCAGTACTTC; CDR3 protein: CASSSGSFAKNIQYF
V gene: TRBV7-2; J gene: TRBJ2-7; D gene: TRBD1; clone size: NA; CDR3 DNA: TGTGCCAGCAGCTTCACAGGGGAGTACGAGCAGTACTTC; CDR3 protein: CASSFTGEYEQYF
V gene: TRBV30; J gene: TRBJ2-7; D gene: TRBD1; clone size: NA; CDR3 DNA: TGTGCCTGGAGTCCTTCGGACAGGGCCCGCAGGGAGCAGTACTTC; CDR3 protein: CAWSPSDRARREQYF
V gene: TRBV9; J gene: TRBJ2-3; D gene: TRBD2; clone size: NA; CDR3 DNA: TGTGCCAGCAAAGCGGGAGGAGATACGCAGTATTTT; CDR3 protein: CASKAGGDTQYF
V gene: TRBV2; J gene: TRBJ2-1; D gene: NA; clone size: once; CDR3 DNA: TGTGCCAGTGGCCGGGACCGCGGGGTGAGTGAGCAGTTCTTC; CDR3 protein: CASGRDRGVSEQFF
V gene: TRBV19; J gene: TRBJ1-2; D gene: NA; clone size: NA; CDR3 DNA: TGTGCCAGTAGTCCCTGGGAGGCCCGGGGTTATGGCTACACCTTC; CDR3 protein: CASSPWEARGYGYTF
V gene: TRBV28; J gene: TRBJ2-6; D gene: NA; clone size: NA; CDR3 DNA: TGTGCCAGCAGTAAGGGGGTGGATGGGGCCAACGTCCTGACTTTC; CDR3 protein: CASSKGVDGANVLTF
V gene: TRBV10-2; J gene: TRBJ2-1; D gene: TRBD2; clone size: NA; CDR3 DNA: TGCGCCAGCAGAAGACCTAGCGGGAGTAAAGATGAGCAGTTCTTC; CDR3 protein: CASRRPSGSKDEQFF
V gene: TRBV29-1; J gene: TRBJ1-1; D gene: NA; clone size: NA; CDR3 DNA: TGCAGCGTTTCACGACCTAGTTACGGGAGGGGCACTGAAGCTTTCTTT; CDR3 protein: CSVSRPSYGRGTEAFF
V gene: TRBV5-1; J gene: TRBJ1-4; D gene: TRBD1; clone size: NA; CDR3 DNA: TGCGCCAGCGGGGCGGGACAGCCTAATGAAAAACTGTTTTTT; CDR3 protein: CASGAGQPNEKLFF
V gene: TRBV11-2; J gene: TRBJ1-1; D gene: NA; clone size: NA; CDR3 DNA: TGTGCCAGCAGCCCGAGATCAGGCACTGAAGCTTTCTTT; CDR3 protein: CASSPRSGTEAFF
V gene: TRBV2; J gene: TRBJ1-1; D gene: NA; clone size: few; CDR3 DNA: TGTGCCAGCACTCTCTCGGTGGGAGGGACTGAAGCTTTCTTT; CDR3 protein: CASTLSVGGTEAFF
V gene: TRBV12-3/TRBV12-4; J gene: TRBJ2-7; D gene: NA; clone size: NA; CDR3 DNA: TGTGCCAGCAGCAAAGCGGCTACCTACGAGCAGTACTTC; CDR3 protein: CASSKAATYEQYF
V gene: TRBV18; J gene: TRBJ1-3; D gene: NA; clone size: NA; CDR3 DNA: TGTGCCAGCTCACAGAGGCGCAGCTCTGGTACTGGAAACACCATATATTTT; CDR3 protein: CASSQRRSSGTGNTIYF
V gene: TRBV14; J gene: TRBJ2-5; D gene: TRBD2; clone size: NA; CDR3 DNA: TGTGCCAGCAGCGACGCGGGAGGGCTAGGCGGAGAGACCCAGTACTTC; CDR3 protein: CASSDAGGLGGETQYF
V gene: TRBV15; J gene: TRBJ2-2; D gene: TRBD2; clone size: NA; CDR3 DNA: TGTGCCACCAGCAGAGATCAAAGAGCGGGAGGGCCGGTCACCGGGGAGCTGTTTTTT; CDR3 protein: CATSRDQRAGGPVTGELFF
V gene: TRBV28; J gene: TRBJ1-1; D gene: NA; clone size: once; CDR3 DNA: TGTGCCAGCAACCTCCGGGGGATGGCAGGCCTCGATGAAGCTTTCTTT; CDR3 protein: CASNLRGMAGLDEAFF
V gene: TRBV9; J gene: TRBJ1-3; D gene: TRBD1; clone size: NA; CDR3 DNA: TGTGCCAGCAGCGTACTAGGGGACAGAGGAAACACCATATATTTT; CDR3 protein: CASSVLGDRGNTIYF
V gene: TRBV5-1; J gene: TRBJ2-1; D gene: NA; clone size: NA; CDR3 DNA: TGCGCCAGCAGCGAGGGCCCGAAAAACAATGAGCAGTTCTTC; CDR3 protein: CASSEGPKNNEQFF
V gene: TRBV10-3; J gene: TRBJ2-3; D gene: TRBD2; clone size: NA; CDR3 DNA: TGTGCCATCAGTGACGGTGGGCTAGCGGTTAGCACAGATACGCAGTATTTT; CDR3 protein: CAISDGGLAVSTDTQYF
V gene: TRBV28; J gene: TRBJ1-6; D gene: NA; clone size: NA; CDR3 DNA: TGTGCCAGCAGTCCCGCCGGGGGTGTCTCCTATAATTCACCCCTCCACTTT; CDR3 protein: CASSPAGGVSYNSPLHF
V gene: TRBV7-3; J gene: TRBJ2-3; D gene: NA; clone size: NA; CDR3 DNA: TGTGCCAGCAGCTTAACTAGGGTAGCGGAAGACGGCGAAAACAAGATACTCGGCGCAGATACGCAGTATTTT; CDR3 protein: CASSLTRVAEDGENKILGADTQYF
V gene: TRBV24-1; J gene: TRBJ2-7; D gene: NA; clone size: NA; CDR3 DNA: TGTGCCACCAGTGACTCGACAGTCTACGAGCAGTACTTC; CDR3 protein: CATSDSTVYEQYF
V gene: TRBV5-6; J gene: TRBJ1-2; D gene: NA; clone size: NA; CDR3 DNA: TGTGCCAGCAGCACGGACAGCTATGGCTACACCTTC; CDR3 protein: CASSTDSYGYTF
V gene: TRBV7-3; J gene: TRBJ2-6; D gene: NA; clone size: NA; CDR3 DNA: TGTGCCAGCAGCTCTACAGGGATTGGGGCCAACGTCCTGACTTTC; CDR3 protein: CASSSTGIGANVLTF
V gene: TRBV6-1; J gene: TRBJ1-6; D gene: NA; clone size: NA; CDR3 DNA: TGTGCCAGCAGTTCGGGATCCACAAATTCACCCCTCCACTTT; CDR3 protein: CASSSGSTNSPLHF
V gene: TRBV30; J gene: TRBJ1-5; D gene: TRBD1; clone size: few; CDR3 DNA: TGTGCCTGGAGTGTAGGTGTGTACAGGGGGAACAATCAGCCCCAGCATTTT; CDR3 protein: CAWSVGVYRGNNQPQHF
V gene: TRBV2; J gene: TRBJ1-2; D gene: NA; clone size: NA; CDR3 DNA: TGTGCCAGCAGTTCGGGGGGAGACTATGGCTACACCTTC; CDR3 protein: CASSSGGDYGYTF
V gene: TRBV15; J gene: TRBJ2-1; D gene: TRBD2; clone size: NA; CDR3 DNA: TGTGCCACCAGCAGAGATTTGTCCAGCGGGGGGTACAATGAGCAGTTCTTC; CDR3 protein: CATSRDLSSGGYNEQFF
V gene: TRBV5-4; J gene: TRBJ2-7; D gene: TRBD1; clone size: NA; CDR3 DNA: TGTGCCAGCAGCTCGGGACAGGGGTCCTACGAGCAGTACTTC; CDR3 protein: CASSSGQGSYEQYF